This T cell receptor (beta chain) came from a study of technical replicates of blood from a handful of donors listed by TCRdb under 2017. There are 15 amino acids in the CDR3, from cysteine to phenylalanine inclusive. Only the CDR3 DNA stays, 45 bases, in frame from base 1. V loses 6 bases, J loses 3 bases, and the germline ends lie 17 bases apart. In the germline V gene, CDR1 corresponds to SQVTM and CDR2 to ANQGSEA. A remark on this clone: Its antigen remains unidentified. The record has no base qualities; no much larger clone is one base away.

The library was obtained by the immunoSEQ multiplex PCR assay. TCRdb re-hosts the immuneACCESS table, in-frame sequences only. Its copies lack some clones; in the studies checked, an unresolved V gene accounts for under half of them, and the cause for the rest is not known. The sample table holds around 70,000 clones, of which about 94% were seen once. Of the sample, 0.3% to 0.45% falls within the top ten clones. The source is a human donor in good health. Source material: T cells isolated from PBMCs. The sequence links TRBV29-1 to TRBJ2-2, and possibly TRBD2, on 7 matching bases. The CDR3 region has the sequence CSVSGGAGDTGELFF. The sequenced DNA: TGCAGCGTCTCGGGGGGCGCGGGAGACACCGGGGAGCTGTTTTTT.